The clone carrying this T cell receptor (beta chain) was seen just once. Its antigen is not identified. This entry is derived from a study of PD-1 blockade in classical Hodgkin lymphoma. At the level of the study: Every 2 weeks, patients got 3 mg/kg intravenous nivolumab. Study-wide results and caveats: Lower baseline TCR diversity marked trial partial responders and progressors. By cycle point C4D1, TCR diversity had risen significantly in CD4+ cells (but not CD8+ cells). Newly diagnosed patients were said to have less baseline TCR diversity than healthy donors did.

Trimming pared 7 bases from V and 4 bases from J, leaving 20 bases between. Per germline, CDR1 SNHLY and CDR2 FYNNEI. The length of the CDR3 is 16 residues. Time point noted: cycle 4 day 1 (C4D1), after more than 5 weeks of nivolumab. With no exception, relapse followed autologous stem cell transplantation in all patients, and brentuximab vedotin exposure varied. The method was immunoSEQ multiplex PCR; TCRdb's version includes in-frame clones alone and lacks a portion of them. Of roughly 50,000 clones in the sample, around 86% were seen once. The input for sequencing was peripheral blood mononuclear cells (PBMCs), taken before the fourth cycle of nivolumab. The chain is built from TRBV2 and TRBJ1-5, with D maybe TRBD1 (5 bases). The sequence derives from a human donor with classical Hodgkin lymphoma. CDR3 nucleotide sequence: TGTGCCAGCAATCGAGTCGGGGGGGTTTTGAATCAGCCCCAGCATTTT. It translates to CASNRVGGVLNQPQHF.